This entry is about one TCR beta chain. There are a few counts of this clone. What this receptor recognizes is not known. No much larger clone exists at a distance of one base, and base qualities are not known. The data were obtained in a study of coeliac disease (dated by TCRdb to between 2020 and 2023). About the investigation overall: Each coeliac patient was placed into one of three groups: newly diagnosed active disease, refractory coeliac disease type I, or disease controlled by a gluten-free diet. Next-generation sequencing of rearranged TRB and TRG CDR3 regions was used on small intestinal lymphocyte fractions taken from coeliac and non-coeliac patients. Because high-resolution HLA typing was not available, biased TRBV7-2 usage was examined as a proof of principle. The aim was to characterise TR repertoires of small intestinal T cells in active, refractory type I and gluten-free-diet-treated coeliac disease. A total of approximately 30 patients were included in the full study, of whom around 22 had serologically confirmed coeliac disease and 8 were controls with non-small intestinal disorders. TRB sequencing succeeded for samples from roughly 26 subjects, including approximately 25 paired bulk unsorted intraepithelial and lamina propria cell samples.

Paper-wide results and their limitations: TRB repertoires were largely private; most amino acid sequences were unique to one sample, and V-gene usage did not differ significantly by disease group. The separation of intraepithelial from lamina propria cells did not yield high-purity fractions, so cross-contamination between compartments was possible. TRB and TRG repertoires of active coeliac intraepithelial and lamina propria samples showed lower clonality than controls, suggesting recruitment of diverse T cells. Published gliadin-specific TRB sequences were found in 9 of 18 coeliac lamina propria samples but in only 1 of 6 controls. In the authors' view, the approach was unsuitable for unbiased detection of gliadin-specific T cells, since gliadin-specific T cells are scarce and rarely shared between patients.

Relative to germline, V is 6 bases shorter and J is 6 bases shorter, with 15 bases between their ends. From the cysteine up to the phenylalanine, the CDR3 has a length of 14 residues. The DNA shown is the 42-base CDR3, in frame from base 1. CDR1 SEHNR and CDR2 FQNEAQ were looked up in the germline V gene (reference sequence). Aliquots of approximately 490,000 cells were frozen in DMSO/FBS in liquid nitrogen, and one aliquot per fraction was used for sequencing. All 30 or so patients in the study underwent endoscopy and small intestinal biopsy. Lamina propria cells were released by collagenase digestion of the biopsy tissue left over after intraepithelial cell isolation. Genomic DNA was extracted from frozen unsorted cell fractions with the Qiagen DNeasy blood extraction kit. The method was the immunoSEQ multiplex PCR assay. In a multiplexed PCR, the TR loci were amplified; reverse primers were designed against J gene segments, whereas forward primers were designed against V gene segments. The Illumina HiSeq System was used to sequence the amplified CDR3 regions. The source study handled its data this way. Closely related reads were merged with a nearest-neighbour algorithm so that PCR and sequencing errors were removed and data were collapsed into unique sequences. Repertoires were summarised in terms of clonality and T cell density, with T cell density defined as TR molecules per amount of genomic DNA input. Public TRs were defined as CDR3 amino acid sequences in at least 80% of unsorted samples, then tested for differential abundance between coeliac and control samples. Each lamina propria sample was queried against a list of fewer than 250 published gliadin-specific TRB sequences. Kruskal-Wallis tests followed by Dunn post-tests were used to test for differences in clonality and density between disease groups. TCRdb carries this immuneACCESS record with in-frame sequences only. Its versions omit some clonotypes, under half of them owing to an unresolved V gene in the studies checked, with the rest unexplained. That table gives V, J and clone size, and the DNA gave D and trimming. Here the sample has around 6,500 clones; roughly two thirds occur a single time. Jointly, the top ten make up more than 3.5% of the sample.

This TCR derives from a woman aged 18-29 years with active celiac disease. The chain was built from TRBV7-9 and TRBJ1-5, with no confident D gene call. The material sequenced was lamina propria lymphocytes from the gut. The intended sense of this specimen's cell subset or site label: lamina propria cell (LPC) fraction of small intestinal biopsy. The CDR3 here reads CASRPPWAGQPQHF. The nucleotide sequence reads as follows: TGTGCCAGCAGGCCGCCGTGGGCCGGTCAGCCCCAGCATTTT.